This is a list of T cell receptor beta chains from one sample in a study of T-cell memory formation after mild COVID-19. TCRdb fed the 5' RACE reads into MiXCR, producing one record per CDR3 protein. The sample carries about 170,000 distinct CDR3 sequences, 10% to 15% recorded once. The specimen was PBMCs or a T cell subset sorted from them (not recorded which). The receptors were sampled from a young man who had mild COVID-19 (a few samples of this study predate the infection). Cell type and time point are not known. Each CDR3 is given with its conserved first and last residue. A D gene is named only where the DNA matches it firmly. Size tells how often a clone was seen (once, few, many) or the class of an expanded clone, and some rows leave it out.

- | TRBJ2-5 | TRBD1 | TRBV12-3/TRBV12-4 | CASSVGRGLKTQYF | TGTGCCAGCAGTGTTGGCAGGGGGCTGAAGACCCAGTACTTC
few | TRBJ2-5 | - | TRBV7-2 | CASSLAKGETQYF | TGTGCCAGCAGCTTAGCTAAAGGCGAGACCCAGTACTTC
many | TRBJ2-3 | - | TRBV4-1 | CASSQEAPPSTDTQYF | TGCGCCAGCAGCCAAGAAGCTCCACCTAGCACAGATACGCAGTATTTT
few | TRBJ2-3 | TRBD2 | TRBV5-1 | CASSLGLATETDTQYF | TGCGCCAGCAGCTTAGGACTAGCGACAGAGACAGATACGCAGTATTTT
- | TRBJ1-5 | - | TRBV20-1 | CSARDQGPGGPVNQPQHF | TGCAGTGCTAGAGACCAGGGACCCGGAGGTCCGGTGAATCAGCCCCAGCATTTT
- | TRBJ2-3 | - | TRBV5-1 | CASSPDSQTDTQYF | TGCGCCAGCAGTCCGGACAGCCAAACAGATACGCAGTATTTT
- | TRBJ1-1 | - | TRBV11-2 | CASSQSLNTEAFF | TGTGCCAGCAGCCAATCCTTGAACACTGAAGCTTTCTTT
- | TRBJ2-2 | - | TRBV28 | CASSSPQTGELFF | TGTGCCAGCTCGAGTCCCCAGACCGGGGAGCTGTTTTTT
many | TRBJ2-3 | TRBD2 | TRBV7-6 | CASTLERGSGMSAQYF | TGTGCCAGCACCCTTGAGCGGGGGTCGGGCATGAGCGCGCAGTATTTT
- | TRBJ2-1 | TRBD1 | TRBV7-2 | CASSSHLDRARNNEQFF | TGTGCCAGCAGCTCCCACCTTGACAGGGCCCGCAACAATGAGCAGTTCTTC
- | TRBJ2-5 | - | TRBV18 | CASSPGVEETQYF | TGTGCCAGCTCACCAGGGGTCGAGGAGACCCAGTACTTC
few | TRBJ2-5 | - | TRBV7-9 | CASSLGSSGQETQYF | TGTGCCAGCAGCTTGGGCTCGTCGGGTCAAGAGACCCAGTACTTC
few | TRBJ1-2 | - | TRBV5-1 | CASSLETDVSYGYTF | TGCGCCAGCAGCTTGGAAACGGATGTTAGCTATGGCTACACCTTC
few | TRBJ2-3 | - | TRBV12-3/TRBV12-4 | CASDLQGGRDTQYF | TGTGCCAGCGACCTTCAGGGGGGGCGAGATACGCAGTATTTT
many | TRBJ2-1 | TRBD2 | TRBV9 | CASSASSGSYNEQFF | TGTGCCAGCAGCGCTTCTAGCGGGAGTTACAATGAGCAGTTCTTC